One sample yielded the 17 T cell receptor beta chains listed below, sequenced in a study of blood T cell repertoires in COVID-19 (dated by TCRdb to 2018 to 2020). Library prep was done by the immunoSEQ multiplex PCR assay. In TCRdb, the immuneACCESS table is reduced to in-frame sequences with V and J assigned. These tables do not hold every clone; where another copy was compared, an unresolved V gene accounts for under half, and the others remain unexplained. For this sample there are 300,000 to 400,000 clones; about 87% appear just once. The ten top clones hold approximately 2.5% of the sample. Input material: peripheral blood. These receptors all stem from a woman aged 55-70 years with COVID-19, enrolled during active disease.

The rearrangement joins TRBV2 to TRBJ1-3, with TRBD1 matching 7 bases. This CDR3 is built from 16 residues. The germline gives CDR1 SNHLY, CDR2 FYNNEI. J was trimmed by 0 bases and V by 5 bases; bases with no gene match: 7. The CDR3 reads CASSFQGVLSGNTIYF. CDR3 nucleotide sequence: TGTGCCAGCAGTTTCCAGGGGGTACTCTCTGGAAACACCATATATTTT. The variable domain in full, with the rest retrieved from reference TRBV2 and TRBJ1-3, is EPEVTQTPSHQVTQMGQEVILRCVPISNHLYFYWYRQILGQKVEFLVSFYNNEISEKSEIFDDQFSVERPDGSNFTLKIRSTKLEDSAMYFCASSFQGVLSGNTIYFGEGSWLTVV.

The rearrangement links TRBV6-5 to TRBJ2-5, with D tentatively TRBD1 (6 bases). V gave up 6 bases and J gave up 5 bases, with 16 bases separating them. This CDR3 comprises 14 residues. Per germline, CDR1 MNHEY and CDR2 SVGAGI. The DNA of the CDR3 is TGTGCCAGCAGACCCGGACAGCCTCGGGAGACCCAGTACTTC. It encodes CASRPGQPRETQYF.

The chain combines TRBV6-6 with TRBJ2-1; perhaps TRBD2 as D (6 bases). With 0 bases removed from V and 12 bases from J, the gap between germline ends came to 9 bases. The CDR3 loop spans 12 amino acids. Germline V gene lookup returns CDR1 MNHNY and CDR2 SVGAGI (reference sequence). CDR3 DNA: TGTGCCAGCAGTTACTCGGCGGGAATGCAGTTCTTC. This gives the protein CASSYSAGMQFF.

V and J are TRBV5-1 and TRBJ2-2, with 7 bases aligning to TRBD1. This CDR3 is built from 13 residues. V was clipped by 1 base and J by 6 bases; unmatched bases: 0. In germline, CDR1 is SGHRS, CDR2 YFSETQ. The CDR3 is CASSLTGAGELFF. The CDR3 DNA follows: TGCGCCAGCAGCTTGACAGGGGCCGGGGAGCTGTTTTTT.

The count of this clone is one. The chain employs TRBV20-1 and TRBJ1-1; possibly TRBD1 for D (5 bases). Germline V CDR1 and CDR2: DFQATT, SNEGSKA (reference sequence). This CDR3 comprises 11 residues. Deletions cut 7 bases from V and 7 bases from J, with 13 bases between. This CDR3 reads CSGARRGEAFF. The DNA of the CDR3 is TGCAGTGGGGCGAGGAGGGGTGAAGCTTTCTTT.

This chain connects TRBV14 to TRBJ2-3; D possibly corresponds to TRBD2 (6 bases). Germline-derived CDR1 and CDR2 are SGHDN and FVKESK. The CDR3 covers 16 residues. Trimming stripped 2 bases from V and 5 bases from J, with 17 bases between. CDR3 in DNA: TGTGCCAGCAGCCAACGTCTGCGGGGAGTAGGAGATACGCAGTATTTT. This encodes CASSQRLRGVGDTQYF.

CDR3 sequence (DNA): TGCGCCAGCAGCCAAGAGGCACGAGGTCCCGCCTACGAGCAGTACTTC. Its protein product is CASSQEARGPAYEQYF. V is TRBV4-1 and J is TRBJ2-7; no reliable D call. CDR1 and CDR2 from the germline V gene are MGHRA and YSYEKL. The CDR3 has 16 residues. Trimming took off 0 bases at V and 2 bases at J, with 14 bases between the two ends.

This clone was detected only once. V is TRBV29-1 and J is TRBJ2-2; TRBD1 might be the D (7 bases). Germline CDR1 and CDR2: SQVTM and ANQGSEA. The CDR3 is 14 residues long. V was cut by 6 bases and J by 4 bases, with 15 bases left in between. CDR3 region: CSVRPGGSTGELFF. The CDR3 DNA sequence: TGCAGCGTGAGACCAGGGGGGAGCACCGGGGAGCTGTTTTTT.

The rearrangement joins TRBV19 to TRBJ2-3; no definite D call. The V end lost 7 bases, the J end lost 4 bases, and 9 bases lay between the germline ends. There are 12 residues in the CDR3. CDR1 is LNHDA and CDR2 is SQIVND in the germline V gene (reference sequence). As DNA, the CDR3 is TGTGCCAGTATTGGCACCGCAGATACGCAGTATTTT. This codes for CASIGTADTQYF.

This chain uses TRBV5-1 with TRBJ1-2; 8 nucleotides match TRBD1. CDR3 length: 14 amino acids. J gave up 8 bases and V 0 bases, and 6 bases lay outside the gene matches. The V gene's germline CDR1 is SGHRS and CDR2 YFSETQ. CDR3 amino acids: CASSLVQGAMGYTF. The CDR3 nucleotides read TGCGCCAGCAGCTTGGTGCAGGGGGCAATGGGCTACACCTTC.

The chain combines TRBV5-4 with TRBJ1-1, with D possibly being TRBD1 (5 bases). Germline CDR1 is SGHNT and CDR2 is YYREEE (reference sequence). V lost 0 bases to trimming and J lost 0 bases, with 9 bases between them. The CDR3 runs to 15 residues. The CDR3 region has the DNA TGTGCCAGCAGCTTGGGGTCGACAGTGAACACTGAAGCTTTCTTT. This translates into CASSLGSTVNTEAFF.

The CDR3 loop is CASNRGGTSTDTQYF. CDR3 sequence (DNA): TGTGCCAGCAACAGGGGGGGTACTAGCACAGATACGCAGTATTTT. The chain links TRBV28 to TRBJ2-3; possible D gene TRBD1, 8 bases. This CDR3 spans 15 amino acids. V was cut by 7 bases and J by 0 bases, with 14 bases left in between. The V gene's germline CDR1 is MDHEN and CDR2 SYDVKM.

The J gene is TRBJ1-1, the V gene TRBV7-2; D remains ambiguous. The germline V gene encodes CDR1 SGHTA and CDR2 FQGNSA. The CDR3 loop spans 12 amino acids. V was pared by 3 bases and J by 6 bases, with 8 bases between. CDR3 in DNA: TGTGCCAGCAGCTTCTCGCGAGCTGAAGCTTTCTTT. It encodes CASSFSRAEAFF. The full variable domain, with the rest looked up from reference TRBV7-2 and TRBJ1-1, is GAGVSQSPSNKVTEKGKDVELRCDPISGHTALYWYRQSLGQGLEFLIYFQGNSAPDKSGLPSDRFSAERTGGSVSTLTIQRTQQEDSAVYLCASSFSRAEAFFGQGTRLTVV.

CDR3 DNA: TGTGCCAGCAGCGTATTGCCCCGTGGTACTAGCGGGCCCCTAAGCACAGATACGCAGTATTTT. It specifies CASSVLPRGTSGPLSTDTQYF. This chain connects TRBV9 to TRBJ2-3; 9 bases fit TRBD2. From germline, CDR1 is SGDLS and CDR2 YYNGEE. The V and J ends lost 1 base and 0 bases, in that order; junction bases with no gene match: 18. There are 21 residues in the CDR3.

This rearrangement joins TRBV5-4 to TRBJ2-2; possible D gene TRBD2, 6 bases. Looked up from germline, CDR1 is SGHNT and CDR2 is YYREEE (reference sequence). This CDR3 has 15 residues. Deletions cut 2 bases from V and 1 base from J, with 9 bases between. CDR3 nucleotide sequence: TGTGCCAGCAGCTTTAGCGGAGGGAACACCGGGGAGCTGTTTTTT. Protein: CASSFSGGNTGELFF.

The CDR3 loop is CASRRGLAGSPSTDTQYF. The CDR3 DNA sequence: TGTGCCAGCAGGAGGGGCCTAGCGGGGTCTCCTAGCACAGATACGCAGTATTTT. The genes are TRBV7-8 and TRBJ2-3; 9 positions match TRBD2. V dropped 6 bases and J dropped 0; count of bases not matched to a gene: 13. Germline V gene sequence: CDR1 SGHVS, CDR2 FQNEAQ. The CDR3 totals 18 residues.

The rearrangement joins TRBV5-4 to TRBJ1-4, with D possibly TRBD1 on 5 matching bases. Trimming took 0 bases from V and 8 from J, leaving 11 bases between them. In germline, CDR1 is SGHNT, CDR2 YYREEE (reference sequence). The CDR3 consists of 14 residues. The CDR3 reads CASSLAGWAEKLFF. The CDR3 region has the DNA TGTGCCAGCAGCTTGGCAGGGTGGGCAGAAAAACTGTTTTTT. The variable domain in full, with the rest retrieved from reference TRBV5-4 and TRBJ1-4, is ETGVTQSPTHLIKTRGQQVTLRCSSQSGHNTVSWYQQALGQGPQFIFQYYREEENGRGNFPPRFSGLQFPNYSSELNVNALELDDSALYLCASSLAGWAEKLFFGSGTQLSVL.